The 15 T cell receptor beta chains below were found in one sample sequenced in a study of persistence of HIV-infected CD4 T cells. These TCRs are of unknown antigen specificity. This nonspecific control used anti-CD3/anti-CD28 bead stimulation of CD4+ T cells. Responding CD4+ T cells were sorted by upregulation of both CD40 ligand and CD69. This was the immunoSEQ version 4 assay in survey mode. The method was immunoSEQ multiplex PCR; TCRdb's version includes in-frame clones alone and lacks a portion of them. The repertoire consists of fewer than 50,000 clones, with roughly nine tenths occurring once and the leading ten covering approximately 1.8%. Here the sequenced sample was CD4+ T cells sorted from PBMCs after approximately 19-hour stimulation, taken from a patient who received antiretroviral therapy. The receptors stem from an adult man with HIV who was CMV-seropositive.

The CDR3 DNA sequence: TGCGCCAGCAGTGTCTTAGATTACCCCACTGAAAAACTGTTTTTT. This codes for CASSVLDYPTEKLFF. The J gene is TRBJ1-4, the V gene TRBV5-1; D not certain. V was trimmed by 5 bases and J by 7 bases, leaving 18 bases between them. This CDR3 has 15 amino acids. CDR1 is SGHRS, CDR2 YFSETQ, per germline. The full variable domain, its missing parts supplied by reference TRBV5-1 and TRBJ1-4, is KAGVTQTPRYLIKTRGQQVTLSCSPISGHRSVSWYQQTPGQGLQFLFEYFSETQRNKGNFPGRFSGRQFSNSRSEMNVSTLELGDSALYLCASSVLDYPTEKLFFGSGTQLSVL.

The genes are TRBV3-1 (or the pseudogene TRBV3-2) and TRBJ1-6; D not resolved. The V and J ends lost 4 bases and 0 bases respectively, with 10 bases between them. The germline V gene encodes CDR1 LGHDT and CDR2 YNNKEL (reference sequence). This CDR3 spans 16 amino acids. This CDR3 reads CASSLSPSSYNSPLHF. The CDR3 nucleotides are TGTGCCAGCAGCCTCAGCCCGAGCTCCTATAATTCACCCCTCCACTTT.

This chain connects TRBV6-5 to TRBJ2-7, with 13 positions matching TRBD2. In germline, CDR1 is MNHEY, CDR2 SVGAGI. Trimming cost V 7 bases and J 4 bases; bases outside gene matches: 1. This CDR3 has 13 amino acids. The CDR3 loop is CASKGLAGYEQYF. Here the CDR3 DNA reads TGTGCCAGCAAGGGACTAGCGGGGTACGAGCAGTACTTC.

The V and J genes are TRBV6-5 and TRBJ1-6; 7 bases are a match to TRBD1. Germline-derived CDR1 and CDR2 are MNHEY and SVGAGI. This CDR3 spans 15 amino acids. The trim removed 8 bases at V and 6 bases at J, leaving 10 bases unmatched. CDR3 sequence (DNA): TGTGCCAGCCGACCGGGACAGACTAGTAATTCACCCCTCCACTTT. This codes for CASRPGQTSNSPLHF.

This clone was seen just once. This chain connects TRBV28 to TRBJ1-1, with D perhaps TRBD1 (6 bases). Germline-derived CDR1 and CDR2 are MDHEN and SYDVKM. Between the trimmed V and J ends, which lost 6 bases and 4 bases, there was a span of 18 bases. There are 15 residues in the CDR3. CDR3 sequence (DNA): TGTGCCAGCAGACCCCCGGGGGGGGGCGCCACTGAAGCTTTCTTT. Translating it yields CASRPPGGGATEAFF.

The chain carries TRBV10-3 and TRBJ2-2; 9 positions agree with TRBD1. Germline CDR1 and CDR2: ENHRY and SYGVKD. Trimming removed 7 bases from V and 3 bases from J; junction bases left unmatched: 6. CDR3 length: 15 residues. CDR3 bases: TGTGCCATCACCGGGACAGGGTCGGACACCGGGGAGCTGTTTTTT. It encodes CAITGTGSDTGELFF.

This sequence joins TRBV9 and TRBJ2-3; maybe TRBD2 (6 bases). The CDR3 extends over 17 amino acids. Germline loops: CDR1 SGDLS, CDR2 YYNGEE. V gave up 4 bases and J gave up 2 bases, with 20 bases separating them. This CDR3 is CASSPRRVGLDTDTQYF. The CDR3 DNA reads TGTGCCAGCAGCCCCAGACGTGTGGGACTCGACACAGATACGCAGTATTTT.

CDR3 amino acids: CASSLTDRAGELFF. In nucleotides, the CDR3 is TGTGCCAGCAGCTTAACGGACAGGGCCGGGGAGCTGTTTTTT. This chain links TRBV7-3 with TRBJ2-2; the match to TRBD1 covers 8 bases. The CDR3 sequence is 14 residues long. Germline values: CDR1 SGHTA, CDR2 FQGTGA. Unmatched junction bases numbered 0, after V lost 0 bases and J lost 6 bases.

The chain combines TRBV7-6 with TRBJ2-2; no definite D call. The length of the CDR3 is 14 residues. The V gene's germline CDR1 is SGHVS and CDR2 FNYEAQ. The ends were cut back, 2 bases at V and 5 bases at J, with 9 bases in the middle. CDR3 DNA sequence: TGTGCCAGCAGCTTATACAGTCCGACCGGGGAGCTGTTTTTT. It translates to CASSLYSPTGELFF. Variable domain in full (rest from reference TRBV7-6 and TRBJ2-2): GAGVSQSPRYKVTKRGQDVALRCDPISGHVSLYWYRQALGQGPEFLTYFNYEAQQDKSGLPNDRFSAERPEGSISTLTIQRTEQRDSAMYRCASSLYSPTGELFFGEGSRLTVL.

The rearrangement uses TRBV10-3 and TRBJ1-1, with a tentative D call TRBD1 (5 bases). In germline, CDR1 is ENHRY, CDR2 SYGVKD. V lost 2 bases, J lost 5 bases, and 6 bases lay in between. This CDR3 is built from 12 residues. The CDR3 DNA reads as TGTGCCATCAGTGAGGGGGGTACTGAAGCTTTCTTT. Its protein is CAISEGGTEAFF.

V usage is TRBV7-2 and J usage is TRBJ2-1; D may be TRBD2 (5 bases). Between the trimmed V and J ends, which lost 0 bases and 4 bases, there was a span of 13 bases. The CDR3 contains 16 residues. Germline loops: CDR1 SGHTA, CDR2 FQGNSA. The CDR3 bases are TGTGCCAGCAGCTTAGCCTCCGGGGTATCATACAATGAGCAGTTCTTC. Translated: CASSLASGVSYNEQFF.

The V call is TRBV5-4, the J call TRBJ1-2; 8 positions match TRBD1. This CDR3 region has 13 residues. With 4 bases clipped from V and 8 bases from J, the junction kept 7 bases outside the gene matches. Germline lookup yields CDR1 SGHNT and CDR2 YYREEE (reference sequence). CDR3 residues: CASSHGDRRGYTF. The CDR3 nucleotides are TGTGCCAGCAGCCACGGGGACAGGCGGGGCTACACCTTC. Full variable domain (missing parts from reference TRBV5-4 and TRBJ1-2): ETGVTQSPTHLIKTRGQQVTLRCSSQSGHNTVSWYQQALGQGPQFIFQYYREEENGRGNFPPRFSGLQFPNYSSELNVNALELDDSALYLCASSHGDRRGYTFGSGTRLTVV.

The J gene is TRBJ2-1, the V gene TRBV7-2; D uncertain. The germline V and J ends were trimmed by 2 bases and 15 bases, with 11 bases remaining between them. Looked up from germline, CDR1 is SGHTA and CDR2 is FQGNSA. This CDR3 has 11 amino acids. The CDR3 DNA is TGTGCCAGCAGCTTAATCGGGCGGTGGTTCTTC. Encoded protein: CASSLIGRWFF.

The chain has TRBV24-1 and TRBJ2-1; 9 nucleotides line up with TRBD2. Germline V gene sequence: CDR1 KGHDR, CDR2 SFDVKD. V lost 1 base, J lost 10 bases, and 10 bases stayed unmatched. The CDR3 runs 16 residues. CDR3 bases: TGTGCCACCAGTGATTTCGGGGCTAGCGGGGCTTCCGAGCAGTTCTTC. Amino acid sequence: CATSDFGASGASEQFF.

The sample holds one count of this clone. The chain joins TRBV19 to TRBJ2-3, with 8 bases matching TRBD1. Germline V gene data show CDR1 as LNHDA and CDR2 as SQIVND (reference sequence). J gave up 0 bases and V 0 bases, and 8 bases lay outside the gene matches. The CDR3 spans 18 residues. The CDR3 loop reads CASSIDPGQALSTDTQYF. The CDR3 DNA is TGTGCCAGTAGTATAGACCCGGGACAGGCACTTAGCACAGATACGCAGTATTTT.